This T cell receptor beta chain was captured in a study of cytomegalovirus exposure and HLA in healthy donors. Turning to the study itself: In an earlier analysis, some 110 million unique TCR beta sequences were found from some 200 million T cells.

A word on this clone: What it binds is not known.

Findings of the study overall: Further analysis, carried out later, found HLA-associated TCR beta chains more clonally expanded than equally common other chains.

V lost 1 base to trimming and J lost 5 bases, with 10 bases between them. Germline V gene sequence: CDR1 SGHNT, CDR2 YYREEE (reference sequence). The CDR3 consists of 13 residues. Researchers ran the PCR with 60 Vbeta and 13 Jbeta primers. Assay: immunoSEQ multiplex PCR; the TCRdb copy retains only in-frame clones and omits some. The sample shows about 140,000 clones, roughly 80% of them seen only once. The gene calls are TRBV5-4 and TRBJ2-7; TRBD2 is a possible D gene (5 bases). The clonotype was recovered from a man aged 35-49 years in good health and CMV-seronegative. Material for sequencing was PBMCs. Written as DNA, the CDR3 is TGTGCCAGCAGCTTGCCAATAGCGAACGAGCAGTACTTC. This encodes CASSLPIANEQYF. Using reference TRBV5-4 and TRBJ2-7 for the parts outside the CDR3, the full variable domain is ETGVTQSPTHLIKTRGQQVTLRCSSQSGHNTVSWYQQALGQGPQFIFQYYREEENGRGNFPPRFSGLQFPNYSSELNVNALELDDSALYLCASSLPIANEQYFGPGTRLTVT.